These T cell receptor beta chains were read from a single sample in a study of identifying expanded T cells in peripheral blood. Clones were sequenced by immunoSEQ multiplex PCR, and TCRdb holds only the in-frame ones, with some missing. The sample has about 130,000 clones, roughly 90% seen once. Sequencing was performed on blood. The receptor set was obtained from a person between 18 and 75 years old in good health. Each CDR3 is given with its conserved first and last residue. D genes are given only for firm matches. Expanded clones get a size class; other rows say once, few or many, or leave the size out.

cdr3_nt	cdr3_aa	clone_size	v_call	j_call	d_call
TGTGCCAGCAACCCCGCGGGACAGGACTATGGCTACACCTTC	CASNPAGQDYGYTF	.	TRBV9	TRBJ1-2	TRBD1
TGTGCCAGCAGCCAGGGGCCTGAGCAGTTCTTC	CASSQGPEQFF	.	TRBV7-3	TRBJ2-1	.
TGTGCCAGTAGTATAGATGGAGGGGTGGCTAGCAATCAGCCCCAGCATTTT	CASSIDGGVASNQPQHF	.	TRBV19	TRBJ1-5	.
TGCGCCAGCAGCTCCACAGTTGGAGGGGGTGAGCAGTTCTTC	CASSSTVGGGEQFF	.	TRBV5-1	TRBJ2-1	.
TGTGCCAACGGCGGGGGGCGGCAAGAGACCCAGTACTTC	CANGGGRQETQYF	.	TRBV27	TRBJ2-5	TRBD2
TGTGCCACCAGCAGTCGTACAGGGGGCGCTAACTATGGCTACACCTTC	CATSSRTGGANYGYTF	once	TRBV15	TRBJ1-2	TRBD1
TGTGCCAGCTCACCACCGGCAGGGTACGAGCAGTACTTC	CASSPPAGYEQYF	.	TRBV18	TRBJ2-7	.
TGTGCCAGCAGCCGTGATCTGGCAGGACTCTATGGCTACACCTTC	CASSRDLAGLYGYTF	.	TRBV9	TRBJ1-2	.
TGCGCCAGTAGCGAGCTAGCGGGGGGAAACACCGGGGAGCTGTTTTTT	CASSELAGGNTGELFF	.	TRBV4-3	TRBJ2-2	TRBD2
TGTGCCAGCTCACGACAGGGGACAGATACGCAGTATTTT	CASSRQGTDTQYF	.	TRBV18	TRBJ2-3	TRBD1
TGTGCCAGCAGTTACTCGAACAACCAAGAGACCCAGTACTTC	CASSYSNNQETQYF	.	TRBV6-5	TRBJ2-5	.
TGTGCCAGCACCCAGGGCCGTAGCTCCTACAATGAGCAGTTCTTC	CASTQGRSSYNEQFF	once	TRBV6-5	TRBJ2-1	.
TGTGCCAGCAGTGGGGGCGGAGGGAAGGTTCAGCCCCAGCATTTT	CASSGGGGKVQPQHF	.	TRBV6-1	TRBJ1-5	.
TGTGCCAGCAGCTTACGTCCCGTCAATAAAGAGACCCAGTACTTC	CASSLRPVNKETQYF	.	TRBV7-7	TRBJ2-5	.
TGCGCCAGCAGCCAGCGAACCGGAGGGGCGACTAATGAAAAACTGTTTTTT	CASSQRTGGATNEKLFF	.	TRBV4-1	TRBJ1-4	.
TGTGCCAGTAATCGACAGGGGACGGTAACAAGCAATCAGCCCCAGCATTTT	CASNRQGTVTSNQPQHF	few	TRBV19	TRBJ1-5	TRBD1
TGTGCCTGGAGTCGTTTCCAGAACACTGAAGCTTTCTTT	CAWSRFQNTEAFF	once	TRBV30	TRBJ1-1	.
TGTGCCAGCATCCCCAGCGGGGCTCGAGGCACTGAAGCTTTCTTT	CASIPSGARGTEAFF	once	TRBV28	TRBJ1-1	.
TGTGCCACCAGCCGAAGTTGGACAGCCTACAATGAGCAGTTCTTC	CATSRSWTAYNEQFF	.	TRBV15	TRBJ2-1	.
TGTGCCAGCAGCGTAAGCGAAGGAAGGGAACTGTTTTTT	CASSVSEGRELFF	.	TRBV9	TRBJ1-4	.
TGTGCCAGCAGCGGACAGGGGAGTAATCAGCCCCAGCATTTT	CASSGQGSNQPQHF	.	TRBV2	TRBJ1-5	TRBD1
TGTGCCACGAGGACAGAGAGCTCCTACAATGAGCAGTTCTTC	CATRTESSYNEQFF	.	TRBV19	TRBJ2-1	.
TGTGCCAGTAGTCCGAGGACTAGCGGCTCCTACAATGAGCAGTTCTTC	CASSPRTSGSYNEQFF	.	TRBV19	TRBJ2-1	TRBD2
TGTGCCAGCTCACCACAGGGACAGGGGGACAATCAGCCCCAGCATTTT	CASSPQGQGDNQPQHF	.	TRBV18	TRBJ1-5	TRBD1
TGTGCCTGGGAATTGGGGGATACGCAGTATTTT	CAWELGDTQYF	.	TRBV30	TRBJ2-3	.
TGTGCCACGGACAGCTTCAATGAGCAGTTCTTC	CATDSFNEQFF	once	TRBV11-2	TRBJ2-1	.
TGTGCCAGCAGTGTGGGCAGGGGGCGGGGTGAGCAGTACTTC	CASSVGRGRGEQYF	.	TRBV2	TRBJ2-7	TRBD1
TGTGCCAGCAGTACCTCCCCTAACTATGGCTACACCTTC	CASSTSPNYGYTF	.	TRBV6-6	TRBJ1-2	.
TGTGCCAGCAGCTCCGACAGACCCGAGCAGTACTTC	CASSSDRPEQYF	.	TRBV6-6	TRBJ2-7	.
TGTGCCAGCAGTTTGCGGACAGTTAATAATTCACCCCTCCACTTT	CASSLRTVNNSPLHF	.	TRBV6-5	TRBJ1-6	.
TGTGCCAGCAGCCAAGGAGGGATGGGGACAGCTTTTAATGAAAAACTGTTTTTT	CASSQGGMGTAFNEKLFF	once	TRBV14	TRBJ1-4	TRBD1
TGTGCCAGCAGCTTCGGGTCAGGAGCCTACGAGCAGTACTTC	CASSFGSGAYEQYF	.	TRBV7-3	TRBJ2-7	.
TGCGCCAGCAGCTTCGGACAGGGGGACACCGGGGAGCTGTTTTTT	CASSFGQGDTGELFF	.	TRBV5-1	TRBJ2-2	TRBD1
TGTGCCAGCAGACAGGGGTTTCAAACCGGGGAGCTGTTTTTT	CASRQGFQTGELFF	.	TRBV11-1	TRBJ2-2	TRBD1
TGTGCCACAACAGGGTCGGGCAATCAGCCCCAGCATTTT	CATTGSGNQPQHF	.	TRBV6-1	TRBJ1-5	.
TGTGCCAGCTCACCCCTCCAAGAGACCCAGTACTTC	CASSPLQETQYF	.	TRBV18	TRBJ2-5	.
TGTGCCAGCTCATCCACAGAGAGCTCTGGAAACACCATATATTTT	CASSSTESSGNTIYF	.	TRBV18	TRBJ1-3	.
TGTGCCAGCAGCTTATTGCGGGGACGGTTTGGAGGCTACACCTTC	CASSLLRGRFGGYTF	.	TRBV11-2	TRBJ1-2	.
TGCAGCGTGCGGGGGGGTGGAAACACCATATATTTT	CSVRGGGNTIYF	.	TRBV29-1	TRBJ1-3	.
TGTGCCAGCAGCTTAGCCCAGGGTCTCGATCAGCCCCAGCATTTT	CASSLAQGLDQPQHF	.	TRBV7-9	TRBJ1-5	.
TGTGCCAGCAGTCCCTTTGGGACAGATACGCAGTATTTT	CASSPFGTDTQYF	once	TRBV7-7	TRBJ2-3	.
TGTGCCAGCAGCTTAGTTGCCAGGCAAGAGACCCAGTACTTC	CASSLVARQETQYF	.	TRBV7-9	TRBJ2-5	.
TGTGCCAGCAGTTACGCGACAGGGGCCACAGATACGCAGTATTTT	CASSYATGATDTQYF	.	TRBV6-5	TRBJ2-3	TRBD1
TGTGCCAGCTCACCCGCGGAGAGATTCTACGAGCAGTACTTC	CASSPAERFYEQYF	.	TRBV18	TRBJ2-7	.
TGCAGCGTTGAAGATAGGCACCAGGCCGATGAGCAGTTCTTC	CSVEDRHQADEQFF	.	TRBV29-1	TRBJ2-1	.
TGCAGCGTTGAAGATCGGTTTAAAAGGGCCAACTATGGCTACACCTTC	CSVEDRFKRANYGYTF	.	TRBV29-1	TRBJ1-2	.
TGTGCCAGCAGCTCTTCGCCGGGAGAACACAATCAGCCCCAGCATTTT	CASSSSPGEHNQPQHF	.	TRBV5-4	TRBJ1-5	.
TGCGCCAGCAGCCCAGGGGGAAATAATGAAAAACTGTTTTTT	CASSPGGNNEKLFF	.	TRBV5-1	TRBJ1-4	TRBD1
TGTGCCAGCAGTCCCCAACATAGGCCCGGCAATCAGCCCCAGCATTTT	CASSPQHRPGNQPQHF	.	TRBV28	TRBJ1-5	.
TGCGCCAGCAGCTCCCGAACGACAGGGGCTATGGAGGAGCTGTTTTTT	CASSSRTTGAMEELFF	.	TRBV4-1	TRBJ2-2	TRBD1
TGTGCTAGTGGTTTGGGACCCTACAATGAGCAGTTCTTC	CASGLGPYNEQFF	.	TRBV12-5	TRBJ2-1	.
TGTGCCAGCAGTATCACTACCGGACAGGCTTCACCCCTCCACTTT	CASSITTGQASPLHF	few	TRBV27	TRBJ1-6	TRBD1
TGTGCCAGCAGCCCAGGTGTAGGGGGCGCCTGGGCCGGGGAGCTGTTTTTT	CASSPGVGGAWAGELFF	.	TRBV7-9	TRBJ2-2	TRBD1